This T cell receptor beta chain was sequenced during a study of post-analysis software for immune sequencing data. The study, taken as a whole, reports: TRBV5-6, TRBV5-1 and TRBV20-1 belonged to a set of a handful of TRBV segments that were more frequent in patients than controls. Versus controls, multiple sclerosis patients showed significantly lower diversity (normalized Chao1).

Details on this clonotype: Antigen specificity is unknown.

Unique molecular identifiers were carried by the TCR beta cDNA libraries. The yield from roughly 1 to 10 million T cells was 500,000 or so cDNA molecules in total. Using its own MiXCR run on the PCR reads, TCRdb lists one record per CDR3 protein. The table shows 650,000 to 850,000 distinct CDR3 sequences, with approximately 44% occurring only once. V shed 5 bases and J 1 base; nucleotides not matched to a gene: 6. This CDR3 spans 16 amino acids. Per the germline V gene, CDR1 is MDHEN and CDR2 is SYDVKM. Sequencing was done on a sample of blood. The V and J genes are TRBV28 and TRBJ2-1; 9 nucleotides agree with TRBD2. The sequence derives from a girl aged 5 to 17 with multiple sclerosis. This CDR3 reads CASSATGLASYNEQFF. The CDR3 DNA reads TGTGCCAGCAGTGCGACGGGACTAGCATCCTACAATGAGCAGTTCTTC.